Below, 5 T cell receptor beta chains from the same sample are listed, as sequenced in a study of metastatic and nonmetastatic thyroid tumors. Nobody among the patients had been given any treatment before thyroid surgery. TCRdb reprocessed the PCR reads via MiXCR. The sample has 25,000 to 35,000 clones, roughly 10% seen once. Input material: blood. The source is a female donor with papillary thyroid cancer or a benign thyroid nodule (not recorded which). Some clones in this sample may be carry-over from other donors' samples.

The chain recombines TRBV27 with TRBJ2-5, with 14 positions matching TRBD2. This CDR3 is 15 amino acids long. V trimming: 8 bases; J trimming: 4 bases; junction bases outside the gene matches: 6. The germline CDR1 and CDR2 sequences are MNHEY and SMNVEV (reference sequence). The CDR3 DNA sequence: TGTGCCAGCCGAACCGGGACTAGCGGGGGAGAGACCCAGTACTTC. Residues: CASRTGTSGGETQYF.

This clone was counted many times. This sequence joins TRBV4-2 and TRBJ1-6, with 7 bases matching TRBD1. CDR1 is LGHNA and CDR2 is YNFKEQ in the germline V gene. The CDR3 covers 15 residues. V was pared by 0 bases and J by 10 bases, with 6 bases of the junction left unmatched. The chain's CDR3 is CASSQDQGGRSPLHF. The CDR3 nucleotides read TGTGCCAGCAGCCAAGATCAAGGGGGCAGATCACCCCTCCACTTT.

Concerning this clone: Other DNA sequences in the sample encode the same CDR3. The rearrangement links TRBV28 to TRBJ2-6; D remains ambiguous. With 8 bases removed from V and 3 bases from J, the gap between germline ends came to 8 bases. Per germline, CDR1 MDHEN and CDR2 SYDVKM. CDR3 length: 13 residues. This CDR3 is CASQSSGANVLTF. DNA of the CDR3: TGTGCCAGCCAATCGAGTGGGGCCAACGTCCTGACTTTC.

This clone occurred many times. The chain recombines TRBV7-2 with TRBJ2-1, with D unclear. The V gene lost 5 bases and the J gene lost 10 bases, with 12 bases spanning the gap. The CDR3 sequence is 12 residues long. Germline CDR1 SGHTA, CDR2 FQGNSA. This CDR3 is CASSPYSTEQFF. The CDR3 DNA reads as TGTGCCAGCAGCCCTTATTCCACCGAGCAGTTCTTC.

This clone was counted ten times or more. The chain recombines TRBV11-2 with TRBJ2-1; D is perhaps TRBD2 (5 bases). Germline V lookup: CDR1 SGHAT, CDR2 FQNNGV. This CDR3 has 15 amino acids. Trimming pared 5 bases from V and 0 bases from J, leaving 11 bases between. CDR3 residues: CASSPRTFSYNEQFF. In DNA, the CDR3 is TGTGCCAGCAGCCCTAGGACTTTCTCCTACAATGAGCAGTTCTTC.